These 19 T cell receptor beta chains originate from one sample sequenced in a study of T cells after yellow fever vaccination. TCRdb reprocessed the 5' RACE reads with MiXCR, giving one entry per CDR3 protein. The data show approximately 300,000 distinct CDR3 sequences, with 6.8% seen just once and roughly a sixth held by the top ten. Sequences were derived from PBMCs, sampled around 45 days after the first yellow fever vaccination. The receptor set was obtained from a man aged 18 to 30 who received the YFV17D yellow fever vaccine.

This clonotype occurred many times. Here the CDR3 reads CASSTVDSSYGYTF. The DNA for the CDR3 is TGTGCCAGCAGCACAGTGGACAGCTCCTATGGCTACACCTTC. V and J are TRBV5-5 and TRBJ1-2, with D perhaps matching TRBD1 (6 bases). The CDR3 length is 14 residues. Germline V CDR1 and CDR2: SGHKS, YYEKEE (reference sequence). Trimming removed 4 bases at V and 4 bases at J, with 14 bases between.

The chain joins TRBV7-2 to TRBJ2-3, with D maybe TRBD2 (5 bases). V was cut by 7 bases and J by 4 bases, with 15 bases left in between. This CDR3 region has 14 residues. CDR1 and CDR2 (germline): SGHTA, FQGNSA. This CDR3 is CASNTDWSADTQYF. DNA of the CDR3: TGTGCCAGCAACACGGACTGGTCAGCAGATACGCAGTATTTT.

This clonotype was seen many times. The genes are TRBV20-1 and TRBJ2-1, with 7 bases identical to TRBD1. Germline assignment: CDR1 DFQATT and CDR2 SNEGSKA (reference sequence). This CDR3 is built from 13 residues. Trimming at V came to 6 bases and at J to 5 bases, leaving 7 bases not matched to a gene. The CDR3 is CSATGQYDNEQFF. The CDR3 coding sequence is TGCAGTGCCACGGGACAGTATGACAATGAGCAGTTCTTC.

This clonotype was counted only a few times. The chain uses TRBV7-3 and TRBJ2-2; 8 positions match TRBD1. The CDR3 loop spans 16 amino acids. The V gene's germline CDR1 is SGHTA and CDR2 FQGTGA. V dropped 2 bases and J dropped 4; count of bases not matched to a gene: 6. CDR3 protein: CASSLGDRGGTGELFF. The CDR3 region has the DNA TGTGCCAGCAGCTTAGGAGACAGGGGCGGCACCGGGGAGCTGTTTTTT. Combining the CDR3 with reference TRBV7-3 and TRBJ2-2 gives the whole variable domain GAGVSQTPSNKVTEKGKYVELRCDPISGHTALYWYRQSLGQGPEFLIYFQGTGAADDSGLPNDRFFAVRPEGSVSTLKIQRTERGDSAVYLCASSLGDRGGTGELFFGEGSRLTVL.

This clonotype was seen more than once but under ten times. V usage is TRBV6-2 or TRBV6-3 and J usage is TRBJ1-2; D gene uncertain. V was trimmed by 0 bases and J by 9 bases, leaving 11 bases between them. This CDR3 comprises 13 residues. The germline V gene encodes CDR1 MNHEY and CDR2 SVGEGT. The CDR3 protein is CASSYSMEARYTF. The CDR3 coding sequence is TGTGCCAGCAGTTACTCGATGGAGGCCCGCTACACCTTC.

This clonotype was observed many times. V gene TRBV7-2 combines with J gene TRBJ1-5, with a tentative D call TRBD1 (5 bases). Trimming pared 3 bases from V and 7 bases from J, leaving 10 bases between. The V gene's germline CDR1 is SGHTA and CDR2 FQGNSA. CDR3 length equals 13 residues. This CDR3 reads CASSFGGGQPQHF. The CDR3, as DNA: TGTGCCAGCAGCTTTGGGGGTGGCCAGCCCCAGCATTTT. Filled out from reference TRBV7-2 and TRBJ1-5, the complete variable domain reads GAGVSQSPSNKVTEKGKDVELRCDPISGHTALYWYRQSLGQGLEFLIYFQGNSAPDKSGLPSDRFSAERTGGSVSTLTIQRTQQEDSAVYLCASSFGGGQPQHFGDGTRLSIL.

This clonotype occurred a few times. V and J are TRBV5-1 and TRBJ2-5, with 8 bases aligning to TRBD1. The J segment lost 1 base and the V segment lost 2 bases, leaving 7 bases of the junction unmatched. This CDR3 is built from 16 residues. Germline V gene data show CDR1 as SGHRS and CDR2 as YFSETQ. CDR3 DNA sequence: TGCGCCAGCAGCTTCCAGGGGGCGCCTTCCCAAGAGACCCAGTACTTC. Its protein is CASSFQGAPSQETQYF.

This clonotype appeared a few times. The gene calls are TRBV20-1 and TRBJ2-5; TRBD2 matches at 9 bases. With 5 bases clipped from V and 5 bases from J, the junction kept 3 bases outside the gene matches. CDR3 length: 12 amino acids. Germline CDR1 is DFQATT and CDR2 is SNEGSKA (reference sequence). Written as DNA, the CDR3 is TGCAGTGCTCTTAGCGGGGGTGAGACCCAGTACTTC. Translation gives CSALSGGETQYF.

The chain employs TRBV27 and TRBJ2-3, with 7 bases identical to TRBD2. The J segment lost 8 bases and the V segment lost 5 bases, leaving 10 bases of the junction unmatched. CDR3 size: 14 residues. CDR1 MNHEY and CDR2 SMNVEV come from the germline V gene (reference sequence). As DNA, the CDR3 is TGTGCCAGCAGTCAGCGGGACCCCGTAGGTACGCAGTATTTT. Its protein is CASSQRDPVGTQYF.

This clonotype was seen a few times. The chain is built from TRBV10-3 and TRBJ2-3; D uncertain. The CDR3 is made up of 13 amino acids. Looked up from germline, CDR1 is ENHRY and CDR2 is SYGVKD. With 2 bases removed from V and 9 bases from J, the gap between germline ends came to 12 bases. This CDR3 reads CAISETDGHTQYF. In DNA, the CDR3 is TGTGCCATCAGTGAGACCGACGGGCACACGCAGTATTTT.

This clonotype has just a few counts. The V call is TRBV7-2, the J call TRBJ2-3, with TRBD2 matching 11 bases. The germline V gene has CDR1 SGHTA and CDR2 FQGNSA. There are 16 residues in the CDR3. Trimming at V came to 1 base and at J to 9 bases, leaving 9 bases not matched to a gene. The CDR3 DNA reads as TGTGCCAGCAGCTTAGGTAGCCTAGCGGGGGGAGAGACGCAGTATTTT. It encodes CASSLGSLAGGETQYF.

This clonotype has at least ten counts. The CDR3 DNA is TGCGCCAGCAGCTCCCTCGGAGAGACCCAGTACTTC. This translates into CASSSLGETQYF. V usage is TRBV5-1 and J usage is TRBJ2-5; D is ambiguous. Germline V gives CDR1 SGHRS, CDR2 YFSETQ. This CDR3 region has 12 residues. Trimming took off 3 bases at V and 4 bases at J, with 7 bases between the two ends.

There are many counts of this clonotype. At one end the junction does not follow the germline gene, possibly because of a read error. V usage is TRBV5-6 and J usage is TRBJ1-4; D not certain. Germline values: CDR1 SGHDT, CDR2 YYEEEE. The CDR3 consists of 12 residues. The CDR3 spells CASSLANAGKVF. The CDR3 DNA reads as TGTGCCAGCAGCTTGGCCAACGCGGGCAAGGTTTTT.

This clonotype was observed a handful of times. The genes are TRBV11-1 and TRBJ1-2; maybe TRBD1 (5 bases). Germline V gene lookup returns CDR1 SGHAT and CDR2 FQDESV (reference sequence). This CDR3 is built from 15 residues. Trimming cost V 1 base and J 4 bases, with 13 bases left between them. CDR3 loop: CASSLGPLGAYGYTF. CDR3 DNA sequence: TGTGCCAGCAGCTTAGGCCCCCTCGGGGCCTATGGCTACACCTTC. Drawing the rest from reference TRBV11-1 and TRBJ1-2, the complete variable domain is EAEVAQSPRYKITEKSQAVAFWCDPISGHATLYWYRQILGQGPELLVQFQDESVVDDSQLPKDRFSAERLKGVDSTLKIQPAELGDSAMYLCASSLGPLGAYGYTFGSGTRLTVV.

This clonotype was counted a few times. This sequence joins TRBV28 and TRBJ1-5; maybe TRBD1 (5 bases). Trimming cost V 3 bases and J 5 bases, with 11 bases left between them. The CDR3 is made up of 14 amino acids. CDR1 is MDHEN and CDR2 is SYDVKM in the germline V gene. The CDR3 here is CASSLGRWDQPQHF. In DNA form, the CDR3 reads TGTGCCAGCAGTTTGGGGCGGTGGGATCAGCCCCAGCATTTT. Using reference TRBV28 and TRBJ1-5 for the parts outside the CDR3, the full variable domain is DVKVTQSSRYLVKRTGEKVFLECVQDMDHENMFWYRQDPGLGLRLIYFSYDVKMKEKGDIPEGYSVSREKKERFSLILESASTNQTSMYLCASSLGRWDQPQHFGDGTRLSIL.

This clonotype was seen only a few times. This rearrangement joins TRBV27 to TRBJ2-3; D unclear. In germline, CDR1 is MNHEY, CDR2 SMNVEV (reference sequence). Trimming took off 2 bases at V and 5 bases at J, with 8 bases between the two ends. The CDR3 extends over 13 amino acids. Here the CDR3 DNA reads TGTGCCAGCAGTTTACGGCGAGAAGATACGCAGTATTTT. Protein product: CASSLRREDTQYF.

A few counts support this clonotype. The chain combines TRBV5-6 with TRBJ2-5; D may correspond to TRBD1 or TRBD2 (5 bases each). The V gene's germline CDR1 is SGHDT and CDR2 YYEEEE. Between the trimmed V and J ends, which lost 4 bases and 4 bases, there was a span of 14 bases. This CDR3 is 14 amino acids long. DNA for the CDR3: TGTGCCAGCAGCCAAGAGGGGAGTTCAGAGACCCAGTACTTC. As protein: CASSQEGSSETQYF.

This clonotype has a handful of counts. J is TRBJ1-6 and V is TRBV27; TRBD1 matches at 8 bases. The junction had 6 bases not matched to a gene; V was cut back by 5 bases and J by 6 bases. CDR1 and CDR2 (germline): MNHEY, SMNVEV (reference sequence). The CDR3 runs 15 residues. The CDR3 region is CASSERTGSNSPLHF. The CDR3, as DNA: TGTGCCAGCAGTGAAAGGACAGGGAGTAATTCACCCCTCCACTTT.

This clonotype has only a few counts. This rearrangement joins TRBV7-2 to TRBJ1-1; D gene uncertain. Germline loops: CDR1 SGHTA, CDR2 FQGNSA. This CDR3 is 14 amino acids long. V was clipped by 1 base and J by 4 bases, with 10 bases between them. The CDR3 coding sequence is TGTGCCAGCAGCTTAGTGTCCGGGAGCACTGAAGCTTTCTTT. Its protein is CASSLVSGSTEAFF.